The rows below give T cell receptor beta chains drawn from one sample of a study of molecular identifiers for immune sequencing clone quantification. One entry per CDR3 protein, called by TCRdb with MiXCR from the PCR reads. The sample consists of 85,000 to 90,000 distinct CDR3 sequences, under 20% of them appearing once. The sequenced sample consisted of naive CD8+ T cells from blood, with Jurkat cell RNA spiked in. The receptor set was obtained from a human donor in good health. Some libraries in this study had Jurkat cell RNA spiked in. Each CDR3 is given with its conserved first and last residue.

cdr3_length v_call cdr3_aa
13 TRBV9 CASSDGWGTEAFF
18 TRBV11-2 CASTPSGTSGGEGNTQYF
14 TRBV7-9 CASSSGLLFTEAFF
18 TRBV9 CASSVTSGGTPGTGELFF
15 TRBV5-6 CASSSRDRGPYEQYF
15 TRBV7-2 CASSFQGIWANVLTF
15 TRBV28 CASSFLSGDANEQFF
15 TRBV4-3 CASSPDPVAKNIQYF
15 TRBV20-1 CSARDVGSTLYEQYF
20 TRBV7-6 CASSPVPGRPKALSGNTIYF
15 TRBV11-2 CASSITSGGRETQYF
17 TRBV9 CASSVERTSGSGNEQFF
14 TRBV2 CASRGQEVSYEQYF
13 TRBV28 CASSFRGGTEAFF
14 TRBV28 CASSLWAGTYEQYF
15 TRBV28 CATTTVTEPTYEQYF
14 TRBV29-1 CSVDLRGNTGELFF
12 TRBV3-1 CASSLAFDTQYF